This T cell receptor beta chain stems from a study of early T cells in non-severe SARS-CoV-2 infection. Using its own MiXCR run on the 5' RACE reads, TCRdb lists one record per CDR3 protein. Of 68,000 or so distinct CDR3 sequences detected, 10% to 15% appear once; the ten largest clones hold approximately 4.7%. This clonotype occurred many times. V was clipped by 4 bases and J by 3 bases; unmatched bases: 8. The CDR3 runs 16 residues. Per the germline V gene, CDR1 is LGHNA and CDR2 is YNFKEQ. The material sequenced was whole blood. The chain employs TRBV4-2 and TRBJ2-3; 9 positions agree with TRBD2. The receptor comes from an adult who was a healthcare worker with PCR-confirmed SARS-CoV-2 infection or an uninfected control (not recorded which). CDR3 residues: CASSLRSGGITDTQYF. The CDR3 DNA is TGTGCCAGCAGCCTCCGGAGCGGGGGGATAACAGATACGCAGTATTTT.